Following are 18 T cell receptor beta chains from one sample sequenced in a study of blood T cell repertoires in COVID-19. This table comes from immunoSEQ multiplex PCR, and its TCRdb copy is limited to in-frame clones, with some not included. The sample carries approximately 110,000 clones, roughly nine tenths recorded once. The sequenced material came from peripheral blood. These receptors all stem from a middle-aged man with COVID-19, enrolled during active disease.

The chain combines TRBV13 with TRBJ2-3; no clear D gene. Deletions cut 2 bases from V and 4 bases from J, with 13 bases between. CDR3 length equals 15 residues. Germline lookup yields CDR1 PRHDT and CDR2 FYEKMQ (reference sequence). The CDR3 DNA reads as TGTGCCAGCAGCTTAAACCCCCCCGGTGCAGATACGCAGTATTTT. Protein sequence: CASSLNPPGADTQYF.

The V call is TRBV6-5, the J call TRBJ2-1; TRBD2 agrees at 8 bases. J gave up 3 bases and V 6 bases, and 7 bases lay outside the gene matches. The CDR3 is made up of 15 amino acids. Germline V gene lookup returns CDR1 MNHEY and CDR2 SVGAGI. CDR3 sequence (DNA): TGTGCCAGCAGCCGCACCGGGGGGGGCTACAATGAGCAGTTCTTC. This gives the protein CASSRTGGGYNEQFF.

The CDR3 region is CASSQSAMNTGELFF. The DNA of the CDR3 is TGTGCCAGCAGCCAATCAGCGATGAACACCGGGGAGCTGTTTTTT. V is TRBV4-2 and J is TRBJ2-2; no reliable D call. Trimming pared 2 bases from V and 1 base from J, leaving 8 bases between. Germline CDR1 and CDR2: LGHNA and YNFKEQ. This CDR3 is 15 amino acids long.

V gene TRBV6-5 combines with J gene TRBJ1-5; D possibly corresponds to TRBD1 (6 bases). Trimming removed 0 bases at V and 3 bases at J, with 12 bases between. In germline, CDR1 is MNHEY, CDR2 SVGAGI. The CDR3 is made up of 16 amino acids. CDR3 DNA sequence: TGTGCCAGCAGTTACTCGATGCCAGGGGTCAATCAGCCCCAGCATTTT. This gives the protein CASSYSMPGVNQPQHF.

This chain links TRBV24-1 with TRBJ2-3; tentative D call: TRBD2 (6 bases). Trimming cost V 1 base and J 0 bases, with 7 bases left between them. This CDR3 region has 15 residues. Germline values: CDR1 KGHDR, CDR2 SFDVKD. As DNA, the CDR3 is TGTGCCACCAGTGATTTCGGGACTAGCACAGATACGCAGTATTTT. Encoded protein: CATSDFGTSTDTQYF.

The gene calls are TRBV28 and TRBJ2-5, with D maybe TRBD1 (6 bases). The V gene lost 2 bases and the J gene lost 7 bases, with 17 bases spanning the gap. Germline loops: CDR1 MDHEN, CDR2 SYDVKM. The CDR3 is 15 amino acids. The CDR3 sequence is CASSLVQGISSTQYF. The CDR3 DNA reads TGTGCCAGCAGTTTAGTCCAGGGGATATCATCGACCCAGTACTTC.

The rearrangement joins TRBV5-4 to TRBJ2-1, with 9 bases lining up with TRBD2. This CDR3 is 15 amino acids long. V shed 0 bases and J 4 bases; nucleotides not matched to a gene: 2. The germline gives CDR1 SGHNT, CDR2 YYREEE (reference sequence). CDR3 region: CASSLAAGGYNEQFF. Here the CDR3 DNA reads TGTGCCAGCAGCTTGGCTGCGGGAGGGTACAATGAGCAGTTCTTC.

The chain employs TRBV29-1 and TRBJ1-1; D is perhaps TRBD1 (5 bases). Trimming took 5 bases from V and 1 from J, leaving 8 bases between them. The CDR3 runs 12 residues. The V gene's germline CDR1 is SQVTM and CDR2 ANQGSEA. The CDR3 loop reads CSVIQGNTEAFF. Written as DNA, the CDR3 is TGCAGCGTTATCCAGGGGAACACTGAAGCTTTCTTT.

In this sample, this clone turned up once. The chain carries TRBV19 and TRBJ2-1; TRBD2 aligns across 8 bases. Germline V gene data show CDR1 as LNHDA and CDR2 as SQIVND (reference sequence). Trimming cost V 5 bases and J 9 bases; bases outside gene matches: 12. The CDR3 has 15 amino acids. CDR3 amino acids: CASSQQAGGGTEQFF. As DNA, the CDR3 is TGTGCCAGTAGTCAGCAGGCGGGAGGCGGGACTGAGCAGTTCTTC.

V usage is TRBV5-1 and J usage is TRBJ2-3, with a possible D match to TRBD2 (6 bases). V lost 4 bases to trimming and J lost 4 bases, with 13 bases between them. The CDR3 contains 14 residues. In germline, CDR1 is SGHRS, CDR2 YFSETQ. DNA of the CDR3: TGCGCCAGCAGCCCGGGGATAGCGGCAGATACGCAGTATTTT. This encodes CASSPGIAADTQYF.

The chain combines TRBV28 with TRBJ1-1; 9 nucleotides align to TRBD1. Trimming at V came to 3 bases and at J to 7 bases, leaving 9 bases not matched to a gene. In germline, CDR1 is MDHEN, CDR2 SYDVKM. The CDR3 runs 15 residues. The CDR3 spells CASSFRGTGSLEAFF. CDR3 DNA sequence: TGTGCCAGCAGTTTTCGCGGGACAGGGTCCCTTGAAGCTTTCTTT.

This chain joins TRBV7-9 and TRBJ1-5; 8 nucleotides align to TRBD1. The CDR3 length is 14 residues. Trimming removed 4 bases from V and 12 bases from J; junction bases left unmatched: 11. CDR1 SEHNR and CDR2 FQNEAQ come from the germline V gene (reference sequence). This CDR3 reads CASSWTGRGGGQHF. CDR3 sequence (DNA): TGTGCCAGCAGCTGGACAGGGAGGGGTGGTGGCCAGCATTTT.

The genes are TRBV6-1 and TRBJ2-1, with 11 bases aligning to TRBD1. Germline V gene sequence: CDR1 MNHNS, CDR2 SASEGT. CDR3 length equals 16 residues. V shed 1 base and J 12 bases; nucleotides not matched to a gene: 11. The CDR3 spells CASSEEGQGARGWQFF. CDR3 nucleotide sequence: TGTGCCAGCAGTGAAGAAGGACAGGGGGCAAGGGGATGGCAGTTCTTC.

The chain employs TRBV7-9 and TRBJ1-4, with D possibly matching TRBD1 (5 bases). This CDR3 is built from 16 residues. Germline assignment: CDR1 SEHNR and CDR2 FQNEAQ (reference sequence). The V and J ends lost 1 base and 2 bases respectively, with 11 bases between them. As DNA, the CDR3 is TGTGCCAGCAGCTTAGGTGGGGGAGGCACTAATGAAAAACTGTTTTTT. This encodes CASSLGGGGTNEKLFF.

V is TRBV15 and J is TRBJ2-7; 15 nucleotides line up with TRBD2. Germline CDR1 reads LNHNV; CDR2 reads YYDKDF (reference sequence). Germline trimming cut 0 bases from V and 6 bases from J; bases unmatched to any gene: 3. This CDR3 has 16 residues. The CDR3 region has the DNA TGTGCCACCAGCAGAGATCGGGGACTAGCGGGAGGCGAGCAGTACTTC. Protein product: CATSRDRGLAGGEQYF.

This chain links TRBV5-5 with TRBJ2-3; tentatively, D is TRBD1 (5 bases). The V end lost 6 bases, the J end lost 0 bases, and 14 bases lay between the germline ends. The CDR3 is 15 residues long. Germline CDR1 SGHKS, CDR2 YYEKEE (reference sequence). In DNA, the CDR3 is TGTGCCAGCACCTACGTCAGGGATAGCACAGATACGCAGTATTTT. It is translated as CASTYVRDSTDTQYF.

The gene calls are TRBV19 and TRBJ1-1; D is perhaps TRBD1 (5 bases). There are 13 residues in the CDR3. Trimming took off 3 bases at V and 3 bases at J, with 8 bases between the two ends. CDR1 and CDR2 (germline): LNHDA, SQIVND (reference sequence). CDR3 sequence (DNA): TGTGCCAGTAGTATCAGCAGGGACACTGAAGCTTTCTTT. Protein: CASSISRDTEAFF.

This clone is a singleton in its sample. This chain joins TRBV3-1 (or the pseudogene TRBV3-2) and TRBJ2-3; a possible D gene is TRBD2 (6 bases). This CDR3 has 16 amino acids. Trimming pared 0 bases from V and 0 bases from J, leaving 10 bases between. Germline CDR1 reads LGHDT; CDR2 reads YNNKEL (reference sequence). The CDR3 nucleotides read TGTGCCAGCAGCCAAGAGGGAGGAACTAGCACAGATACGCAGTATTTT. It specifies CASSQEGGTSTDTQYF.